The rows below give T cell receptor beta chains drawn from one sample of a study of shared clonotypes between healthy human individuals. Only in-frame clones appear in the TCRdb table, and some are missing; sequencing was by immunoSEQ multiplex PCR. Among approximately 1.4 million clones listed, under 99% were seen once. What was sequenced was naive CD4+ T cells sorted from blood. The origin of the receptors is a man aged 30-40 years in good health. CDR3s include the opening cysteine and the closing phenylalanine or tryptophan. Fields, in order: J gene, V gene, D gene, clone size, CDR3 protein, CDR3 DNA. The D gene is left open where the match is weak. Clone size is given for some rows only: seen once, a few or many times, or a class if the clone is expanded.

TRBJ1-1 TRBV7-9 TRBD1 . CASSLATGREAFF TGTGCCAGCAGCTTAGCGACAGGGCGTGAAGCTTTCTTT
TRBJ1-5 TRBV19 . . CASSLWGNQPQHF TGTGCCAGTAGTCTCTGGGGCAATCAGCCCCAGCATTTT
TRBJ2-3 TRBV5-1 . . CASSLEPGSLDTQYF TGCGCCAGCAGCTTGGAGCCAGGGTCGTTAGATACGCAGTATTTT
TRBJ1-2 TRBV9 . . CASSQGGNYGYTF TGTGCCAGCAGCCAGGGAGGGAACTATGGCTACACCTTC
TRBJ1-5 TRBV7-2 TRBD1 . CASSPGTGSQPQHF TGTGCCAGCAGCCCTGGGACAGGCAGTCAGCCCCAGCATTTT
TRBJ1-1 TRBV28 . . CASSFQVAFF TGTGCCAGCAGTTTCCAGGTAGCTTTCTTT
TRBJ2-1 TRBV7-9 TRBD1 . CASSLTGVLYNEQFF TGTGCCAGCAGCCTTACAGGGGTACTATACAATGAGCAGTTCTTC
TRBJ2-5 TRBV29-1 TRBD1 . CSPGQKKETQYF TGCTCACCGGGACAGAAGAAAGAGACCCAGTACTTC
TRBJ2-7 TRBV11-2 TRBD2 . CASSLVSSGSSEQYF TGTGCCAGCAGCTTAGTCTCTAGCGGGAGTAGCGAGCAGTACTTC
TRBJ1-4 TRBV7-9 TRBD1 . CASSVGQQLFF TGTGCCAGCAGCGTGGGACAGCAACTGTTTTTT
TRBJ1-1 TRBV5-1 . once CASSRDNTEAFF TGCGCCAGCAGTCGTGATAACACTGAAGCTTTCTTT
TRBJ2-1 TRBV5-6 . . CASSKQGGPYNEQFF TGTGCCAGCAGCAAGCAGGGGGGGCCCTACAATGAGCAGTTCTTC
TRBJ2-7 TRBV9 TRBD2 . CASSLTSGSSHEQYF TGTGCCAGCAGCCTTACTAGCGGGAGTTCCCACGAGCAGTACTTC
TRBJ2-7 TRBV27 . . CASSLSGAYEQYF TGTGCCAGCAGTTTATCGGGGGCCTACGAGCAGTACTTC
TRBJ2-2 TRBV7-8 . . CASSLVENTGELFF TGTGCCAGCAGCTTAGTGGAGAACACCGGGGAGCTGTTTTTT
TRBJ1-1 TRBV6-5 TRBD1 . CASSLRQGRTEAFF TGTGCCAGCAGTCTACGACAGGGACGAACTGAAGCTTTCTTT
TRBJ2-3 TRBV9 TRBD1 once CASSPSGQLSTDTQYF TGTGCCAGCAGCCCGTCGGGACAGCTTTCCACAGATACGCAGTATTTT
TRBJ2-1 TRBV5-1 . . CASRVTGSYNEQFF TGCGCCAGCCGCGTTACAGGGTCCTACAATGAGCAGTTCTTC
TRBJ2-2 TRBV10-3 . . CAISAQGLGTGELFF TGTGCCATCAGTGCACAGGGTCTCGGCACCGGGGAGCTGTTTTTT
TRBJ1-1 TRBV5-4 . . CASSFTGRPEAFF TGTGCCAGCAGCTTTACAGGTCGCCCTGAAGCTTTCTTT
TRBJ2-7 TRBV5-4 . . CASSLEGGSYEQYF TGTGCCAGCAGCTTGGAAGGGGGCTCCTACGAGCAGTACTTC
TRBJ2-7 TRBV9 . . CASSVGLGGYEQYF TGTGCCAGCAGCGTAGGTTTGGGGGGCTACGAGCAGTACTTC
TRBJ2-2 TRBV7-2 . . CASSFGVGTGELFF TGTGCCAGCAGCTTTGGGGTTGGGACCGGGGAGCTGTTTTTT
TRBJ2-7 TRBV18 . . CASSPTLSQYTYEQYF TGTGCCAGCTCACCGACCCTTTCGCAGTATACCTACGAGCAGTACTTC
TRBJ2-7 TRBV14 TRBD1 . CASSPDRGFPYEQYF TGTGCCAGCAGCCCTGACAGGGGGTTCCCCTACGAGCAGTACTTC
TRBJ1-5 TRBV6-6 . . CASSYSGTGSNQPQHF TGTGCCAGCAGTTACTCGGGGACGGGAAGCAATCAGCCCCAGCATTTT
TRBJ2-7 TRBV27 . . CASSSHESGRYEQYF TGTGCCAGCAGTTCCCATGAAAGCGGCCGCTACGAGCAGTACTTC
TRBJ1-5 TRBV9 TRBD1 . CASSGDRGQPQHF TGTGCCAGCAGCGGGGACAGGGGCCAGCCCCAGCATTTT
TRBJ2-7 TRBV7-2 . . CASSLVARFYEQYF TGTGCCAGCAGCTTAGTGGCCCGATTCTACGAGCAGTACTTC
TRBJ2-1 TRBV5-5 . once CASSRDRYNEQFF TGTGCCAGCAGCCGTGACAGATACAATGAGCAGTTCTTC
TRBJ2-1 TRBV7-3 TRBD2 . CASSPSGSRSYNEQFF TGTGCCAGCAGCCCAAGCGGGAGTAGATCCTACAATGAGCAGTTCTTC
TRBJ1-1 TRBV5-5 TRBD1 . CASSFHRGTSMNTEAFF TGTGCCAGCAGCTTCCACAGGGGAACTTCCATGAACACTGAAGCTTTCTTT
TRBJ2-7 TRBV7-9 . . CASSYTTASYEQYF TGTGCCAGCAGCTACACGACAGCCTCCTACGAGCAGTACTTC
TRBJ2-7 TRBV10-3 . . CAISDGSSYEQYF TGTGCCATCAGTGATGGGAGCTCCTACGAGCAGTACTTC
TRBJ2-3 TRBV7-2 . . CASSFKSIGTDTQYF TGTGCCAGCAGCTTTAAGAGTATCGGAACAGATACGCAGTATTTT
TRBJ1-4 TRBV28 . . CASSWLGGRENEKLFF TGTGCCAGCAGTTGGTTGGGAGGAAGGGAAAACGAAAAACTGTTTTTT
TRBJ2-7 TRBV10-2 . . CASLGLLEQYF TGCGCCAGCCTAGGGCTACTCGAGCAGTACTTC
TRBJ1-1 TRBV18 . once CASSTGTLRNTEAFF TGTGCCAGCTCAACCGGGACTCTGAGGAACACTGAAGCTTTCTTT
TRBJ2-1 TRBV5-5 . . CASSRSGPSYNEQFF TGTGCCAGCAGCCGTTCGGGACCCTCCTACAATGAGCAGTTCTTC
TRBJ2-7 TRBV27 . . CASSLKPTYEQYF TGTGCCAGCAGTTTAAAACCGACTTACGAGCAGTACTTC
TRBJ2-4 TRBV28 TRBD1 . CASSPPWTGFLAKNIQYF TGTGCCAGCAGTCCCCCCTGGACAGGGTTCCTAGCCAAAAACATTCAGTACTTC
TRBJ2-7 TRBV6-8 . . CASSYSLLARGEQYF TGTGCCAGCAGTTACTCTCTACTAGCTCGGGGCGAGCAGTACTTC
TRBJ1-5 TRBV19 TRBD1 . CASSIDRGRNQPQHF TGTGCCAGTAGTATTGACAGGGGCCGCAATCAGCCCCAGCATTTT
TRBJ2-1 TRBV6-1 . . CASSEAGPLGEQFF TGTGCCAGCAGTGAAGCGGGTCCGTTAGGTGAGCAGTTCTTC
TRBJ1-5 TRBV19 . . CASSIWNQPQHF TGTGCCAGTAGTATCTGGAATCAGCCCCAGCATTTT
TRBJ2-1 TRBV29-1 TRBD2 . CSVVSPGGTYNEQFF TGCAGCGTCGTTTCACCGGGGGGTACTTACAATGAGCAGTTCTTC
TRBJ1-1 TRBV5-6 . . CASSRWVARREAFF TGTGCCAGCTCCCGGTGGGTCGCGAGGCGTGAAGCTTTCTTT
TRBJ2-7 TRBV4-3 . . CASSQGGRESEQYF TGCGCCAGCAGCCAAGGTGGACGGGAGAGCGAGCAGTACTTC